One sample yielded the 2 T cell receptor beta chains listed below, sequenced in a study of T cells after posttransplantation cyclophosphamide. Sequencing was performed with immunoSEQ multiplex PCR; in TCRdb, only in-frame clones are kept and a portion is missing. The repertoire consists of 5,500 to 7,500 clones, with just over 90% occurring once and the leading ten covering 3.5% to 5.5%. Busulfan-fludarabine conditioning, marrow transplant, and cyclophosphamide on days +3 and +4 were administered. Sequences were derived from CD8+ T cells sorted from blood, sampled after allogeneic stem cell transplant with posttransplant cyclophosphamide. The receptors were sampled from a male patient in his sixties who received an allogeneic stem cell transplant from a related donor and was CMV-positive. Some T cells here may be from the graft donor.

The chain couples TRBV12-5 to TRBJ1-3; D is undetermined. Deletions cut 4 bases from V and 3 bases from J, with 13 bases between. The V gene's germline CDR1 is LGHNT and CDR2 FRNRAP. The length of the CDR3 is 15 residues. The CDR3 sequence: CASGSNPGGGNTIYF. The CDR3 DNA reads TGTGCTAGTGGTTCGAACCCAGGAGGTGGAAACACCATATATTTT. The full variable domain, in which reference TRBV12-5 and TRBJ1-3 provide the parts outside the CDR3, is DARVTQTPRHKVTEMGQEVTMRCQPILGHNTVFWYRQTMMQGLELLAYFRNRAPLDDSGMPKDRFSAEMPDATLATLKIQPSEPRDSAVYFCASGSNPGGGNTIYFGEGSWLTVV.

The genes are TRBV9 and TRBJ2-3; a possible D gene is TRBD1 (6 bases). This CDR3 has 16 amino acids. Germline-derived CDR1 and CDR2 are SGDLS and YYNGEE. Deletions cut 0 bases from V and 1 base from J, with 12 bases between. The CDR3 DNA sequence: TGTGCCAGCAGCGTAGTTGAGACAGGCCGCACAGATACGCAGTATTTT. It specifies CASSVVETGRTDTQYF. Full variable domain (rest looked up from reference TRBV9 and TRBJ2-3): DSGVTQTPKHLITATGQRVTLRCSPRSGDLSVYWYQQSLDQGLQFLIQYYNGEERAKGNILERFSAQQFPDLHSELNLSSLELGDSALYFCASSVVETGRTDTQYFGPGTRLTVL.